Sequencing of this TCR beta chain was carried out in a study of PD-L1 blockade in urothelial cancer. CDR1 is LGHNA and CDR2 is YSLEER in the germline V gene. The CDR3 contains 16 residues. Trimming took 0 bases from V and 1 from J, leaving 9 bases between them. Time point: pretreatment peripheral blood. This table comes from immunoSEQ multiplex PCR, and its TCRdb copy is limited to in-frame clones, with some not included. The data show about 50,000 clones, approximately 77% seen once. The chain couples TRBV4-3 to TRBJ2-2; a possible D gene is TRBD2 (5 bases). The receptor was isolated from a man in his sixties or seventies with urothelial cancer. The material sequenced was PBMCs, taken around atezolizumab (anti-PD-L1) treatment. CDR3 loop: CASSQDWRLNTGELFF. As DNA, the CDR3 is TGCGCCAGCAGCCAAGATTGGAGGTTGAACACCGGGGAGCTGTTTTTT.